The entry below describes one T cell receptor (beta chain). This clonotype was seen a few times. Its antigen is unknown. Base qualities were left out, and no much larger clone turns up one base away. This sample stems from a study of blood T cells in healthy people across ages (dated by TCRdb to the mid-2010s). Some background on the complete study: In model experiments, template switching captured about one uniquely barcoded TCR beta cDNA molecule for every two T cells. Using deep sequencing normalized with unique cDNA molecular identifiers, the study measured how TCR beta repertoire diversity changes with age. The donors were divided into four age groups: young (average 16 years), middle-aged (roughly 40), aged (about 60) and long-lived (about 79). For two donors (one aged 18 to 30 and one aged 80 or older), the study analyzed two additional independent replicas of 1 million unique cDNA reads from the same blood draw.

Donors were a few dozen systemically healthy Caucasian individuals from Russia aged roughly 6 to 90 years. Approximately 9.7 milliliters of peripheral blood were drawn from each donor into EDTA-treated Vacutainer tubes. Ficoll-Paque density-gradient centrifugation was used to isolate PBMCs, with at least 7 million per sample. Total RNA was extracted from PBMCs with Trizol reagent, with at least 6 micrograms obtained per sample. Naive CD45RAhigh/CD27high T cell percentages were measured by flow cytometry on a PBMC aliquot from every donor. Broad study findings and their caveats: As age increased, observed TCR beta diversity per million T cells dropped in a roughly linear way, and a significant reduction was already evident by age roughly 40. The CMV infection status of donors was not known, potentially confounding age-related changes in expanded clonotypes. A strong correlation was found between observed TCR beta diversity and the percentage of naive T cells measured by flow cytometry. Compared with the aged group, more naive CD4+ T cells, fewer expanded clones and increased TCR diversity were shown by the long-lived group, suggesting age selection. Estimates of total diversity from one million sequenced T cells were regarded as lower bounds and underestimates. Since profiling was done on bulk unsorted PBMCs, naive and antigen-experienced compartments could not be conclusively compared.

The method behind the library was 5' RACE. Sequencing took place on an Illumina HiSeq 2500. A second PCR of about 6 to 11 cycles was performed with a sample-barcoded 5' primer and a J-beta primer mix. A template-switch 5' adaptor carrying 12 random nucleotides introduced a unique molecular identifier onto each TCR beta cDNA molecule. Each sample yielded at least 2.5 million CDR3-containing paired-end reads. All of the RNA was converted into first-strand cDNA using the Mint cDNA synthesis kit, with a TRBC-specific oligonucleotide serving as the primer. Following uracil-DNA glycosylase treatment, a first 18-cycle PCR with universal primers M1SS and BC2_uni_R was performed on all cDNA. The original methods were these. For normalization, 1 million high-quality reads were randomly selected from each sample, with every read carrying a distinct molecular identifier. Reads sharing molecular identifiers were discarded rather than binned into consensus sequences. MiTCR, with a Q25 quality threshold and the strictest error-elimination algorithm, was used for CDR3 identification, clonotype clustering and error correction. A nonparametric unseen species model with Euler transformation was used to estimate lower-bound total TCR beta diversity. TCRdb passed the public sequencing reads through fastp at Q25 and MiXCR, retaining productive beta sequences. Rows merge per CDR3 protein into single entries with the most common DNA and genes. What appears here as the V and J calls and clone size reflects TCRdb's work, not the paper's. Counted in this sample were about 1 million distinct CDR3 sequences; around 25% of them appeared once. Clones ranked in the top ten supply around 0.75% of the sample.

The CDR3 contains 13 residues, cysteine and phenylalanine counted. The retained sequence is limited to the CDR3, 39 bases, with the frame set at the first base. The V end gives up 5 bases and the J end 1 base, leaving 2 bases in the junction not matched to a gene. The CDR1 and CDR2 encoded by the germline V gene (reference sequence) are DFQATT and SNEGSKA. These data were also reused for a study on T cells of mothers and their children. Per the second study: Nine systemically healthy Caucasian individuals, comprising three mothers and their six children, were included as donors. cDNA synthesis consumed the entire amount of extracted RNA, loaded at 1.5 ug RNA in each 15 ul reaction. In the second PCR, sample barcodes and 2-4 random nucleotides were introduced via the M1S primer. Over 10 million TCR beta CDR3 reads came from each mother, compared with 3.3 million or so reads from each child. Thymic selection similarly shapes TCR recombination output in related and unrelated pairs, with minor effect from inherited differences. Normalized repertoire overlap was always found to be slightly, but never significantly, higher in related mother-child pairs than in unrelated mother-child pairs. With a sensitivity of approximately 100 clones per million clonotypes, no persistent microchimeric T cell clones were detected. The study used deep NGS to compare TCR beta repertoires of mothers and children, seeking features distinguishing related mother-child pairs from unrelated individuals. The mean age was approximately 41 +/- 4 years for the mothers and approximately 11 +/- 4 years for the children. After adapters were ligated using NEBNext reagents, the libraries underwent 100+100 nt paired-end sequencing on an Illumina HiSeq 2000. To prevent cross-contamination, the mother and child libraries were prepared one month apart and sequenced in separate runs. Between about 500,000 and 2,100,000 distinct TCR beta clonotypes were identified per donor. Naive TCR beta clonotypes were estimated from low-frequency clonotypes matched to each donor's FACS-determined naive share, without sorting.

The chain is encoded by TRBV20-1 joined to TRBJ2-1, and TRBD2 aligns with 7 junction nucleotides. The receptor comes from a girl aged 2 to 9 in good health. The sample taken for sequencing was blood. The CDR3 region has the sequence CSAGRASYNEQFF. In nucleotides, the sequence is TGCAGTGCTGGGAGGGCGTCCTACAATGAGCAGTTCTTC.